Described below is a single T cell receptor (beta chain) sequence and its context. Its specificity is not known. The sample is drawn from a study of a mutant IDH1 vaccine in newly diagnosed glioma. Study context: Males made up roughly 60% and females about 40% of treated patients, whose mean age was roughly 40 years. Earlier treatment was radiotherapy, temozolomide, or both, with most getting both. Study-wide findings and caveats: Top peripheral T cell clonotype shifts appeared unrelated to pseudoprogression.

The CDR3 contains 12 residues. Trimming removed 10 bases from V and 2 bases from J, with 12 bases in between. The germline V gene has CDR1 MGHDK and CDR2 SYGVNS. Assay used: immunoSEQ multiplex PCR; TCRdb lists only in-frame clones, some missing. The sample comprises 25,000 to 35,000 clones, around 79% of which are singletons, and under 25% rests with the top ten. The time point: baseline, week 1 (first vaccination visit). Indicated treatment: pre-vaccination baseline after standard-of-care therapy. Each of the donors came in with new WHO grade 3 or 4 astrocytomas that were IDH1-mutant and ATRX-lost. The clonotype was recovered from a man aged 25 to 40 with glioma. The sequencing used PBMCs, collected from a glioma patient treated with radiotherapy, temozolomide or both. The chain is built from TRBV25-1 and TRBJ2-7; D may be TRBD2 (6 bases). The CDR3 DNA reads TGTGCCACCCTGGGACTCACCTACGAGCAGTACTTC. It encodes CATLGLTYEQYF.